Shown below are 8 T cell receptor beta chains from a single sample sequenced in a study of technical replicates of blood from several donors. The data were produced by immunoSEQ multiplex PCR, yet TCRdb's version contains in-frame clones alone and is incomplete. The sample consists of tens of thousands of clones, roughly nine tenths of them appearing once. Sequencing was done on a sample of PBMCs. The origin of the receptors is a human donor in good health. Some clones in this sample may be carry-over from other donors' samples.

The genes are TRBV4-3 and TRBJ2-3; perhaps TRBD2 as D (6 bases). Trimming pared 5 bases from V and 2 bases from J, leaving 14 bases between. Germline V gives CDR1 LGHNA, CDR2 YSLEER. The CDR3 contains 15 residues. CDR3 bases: TGCGCCAGCAGCTTAACCGCGGGGCCCACAGATACGCAGTATTTT. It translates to CASSLTAGPTDTQYF.

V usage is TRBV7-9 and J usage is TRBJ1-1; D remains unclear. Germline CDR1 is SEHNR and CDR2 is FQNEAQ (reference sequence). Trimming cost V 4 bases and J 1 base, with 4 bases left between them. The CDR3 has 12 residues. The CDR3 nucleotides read TGTGCCAGCAGCTCCTGGAACACTGAAGCTTTCTTT. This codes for CASSSWNTEAFF.

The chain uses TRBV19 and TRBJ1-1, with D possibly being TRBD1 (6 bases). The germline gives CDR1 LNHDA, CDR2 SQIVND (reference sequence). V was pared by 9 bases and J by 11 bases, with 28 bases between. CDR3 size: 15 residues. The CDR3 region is CASRPALFGQSVAFF. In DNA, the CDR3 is TGTGCCAGCAGACCCGCCCTTTTTGGACAGTCGGTGGCTTTCTTT.

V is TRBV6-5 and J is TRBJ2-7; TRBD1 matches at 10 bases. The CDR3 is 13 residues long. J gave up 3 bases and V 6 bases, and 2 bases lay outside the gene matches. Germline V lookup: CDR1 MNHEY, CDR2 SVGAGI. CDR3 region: CASRGTGDYEQYF. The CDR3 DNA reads TGTGCCAGCAGGGGGACAGGGGACTACGAGCAGTACTTC.

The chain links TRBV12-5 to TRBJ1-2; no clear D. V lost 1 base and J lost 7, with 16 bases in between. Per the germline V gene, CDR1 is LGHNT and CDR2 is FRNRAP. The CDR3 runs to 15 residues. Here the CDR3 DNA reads TGTGCTAGTGGTTTGGACTGGGCGACGCCTGGTGGCTACACCTTC. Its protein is CASGLDWATPGGYTF.

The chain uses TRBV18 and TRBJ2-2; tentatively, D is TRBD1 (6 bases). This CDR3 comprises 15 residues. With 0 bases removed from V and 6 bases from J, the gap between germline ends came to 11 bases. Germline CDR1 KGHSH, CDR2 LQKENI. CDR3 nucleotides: TGTGCCAGCTCACCACCAGGGGGTCCAGCCGGGGAGCTGTTTTTT. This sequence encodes CASSPPGGPAGELFF.

CDR3: CASSPGQGVWYQETQYF. CDR3 DNA sequence: TGCGCCAGCAGCCCGGGACAGGGTGTTTGGTACCAAGAGACCCAGTACTTC. V gene TRBV5-1 combines with J gene TRBJ2-5; 9 nucleotides match TRBD1. The V gene end was trimmed by 4 bases and the J gene end by 0 bases; junction bases not matched to a gene: 10. This CDR3 has 17 residues. Germline CDR1 reads SGHRS; CDR2 reads YFSETQ.

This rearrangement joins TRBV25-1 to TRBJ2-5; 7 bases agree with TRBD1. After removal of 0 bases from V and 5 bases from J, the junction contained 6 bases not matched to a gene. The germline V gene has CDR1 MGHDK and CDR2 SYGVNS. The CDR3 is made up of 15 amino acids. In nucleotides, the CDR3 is TGTGCCAGCAGTGAATATAGACAGGGTGACGAGACCCAGTACTTC. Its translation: CASSEYRQGDETQYF. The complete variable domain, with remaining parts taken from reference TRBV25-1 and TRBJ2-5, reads EADIYQTPRYLVIGTGKKITLECSQTMGHDKMYWYQQDPGMELHLIHYSYGVNSTEKGDLSSESTVSRIRTEHFPLTLESARPSHTSQYLCASSEYRQGDETQYFGPGTRLLVL.